The 18 T cell receptor beta chains listed next were all sequenced from one sample in a study of blood T cell repertoires in COVID-19. Produced via immunoSEQ multiplex PCR; TCRdb's table is partial and in-frame only. The sample has approximately 93,000 clones; roughly 71% are singletons. The sequenced material came from peripheral blood. The source is a woman at least 80 years old with acute or convalescent COVID-19.

Only a few counts were recorded for this clone. The gene calls are TRBV4-1 and TRBJ1-2; 8 nucleotides line up with TRBD1. The CDR3 extends over 17 amino acids. V lost 0 bases to trimming and J lost 4 bases; unmatched junction nucleotides: 10. Per germline, CDR1 MGHRA and CDR2 YSYEKL. The CDR3 here is CASSQDRSGQGSYGYTF. The CDR3 DNA reads TGCGCCAGCAGCCAAGATAGGAGCGGACAGGGTTCCTATGGCTACACCTTC.

The chain carries TRBV4-1 and TRBJ1-1, with 7 positions matching TRBD1. Germline values: CDR1 MGHRA, CDR2 YSYEKL. CDR3 size: 17 residues. V lost 0 bases, J lost 1 base, and 8 bases stayed unmatched. This chain's CDR3 is CASSQEGGRGWNTEAFF. In nucleotides, the CDR3 is TGCGCCAGCAGCCAAGAAGGGGGCAGGGGTTGGAACACTGAAGCTTTCTTT.

The V and J genes are TRBV30 and TRBJ2-1, with D perhaps matching TRBD2 (7 bases). Trimming cost V 1 base and J 8 bases, with 15 bases left between them. Germline V gene lookup returns CDR1 GTSNPN and CDR2 SVGIG (reference sequence). There are 14 residues in the CDR3. For the CDR3, the DNA is TGTGCCTGGAGTGGAGGGGGGGGTCGGGATGAGCAGTTCTTC. Protein sequence: CAWSGGGGRDEQFF.

The genes are TRBV28 and TRBJ1-2; 8 bases are shared with TRBD1. Per germline, CDR1 MDHEN and CDR2 SYDVKM. After removal of 4 bases from V and 7 bases from J, the junction contained 20 bases not matched to a gene. The CDR3 sequence is 18 residues long. CDR3 nucleotide sequence: TGTGCCAGCAGTTCCCCGGGAATGGACAGGGCACCCTTGCGTGGCTACACCTTC. This encodes CASSSPGMDRAPLRGYTF.

The chain employs TRBV7-9 and TRBJ2-1; TRBD2 matches 9 bases. V lost 3 bases and J lost 4; bases outside the gene matches: 4. The CDR3 spans 15 residues. Looked up from germline, CDR1 is SEHNR and CDR2 is FQNEAQ (reference sequence). CDR3 DNA: TGTGCCAGCAGCTTTAGCGGGGGTCCATACAATGAGCAGTTCTTC. It yields the protein CASSFSGGPYNEQFF.

This clone was seen a single time. The rearrangement joins TRBV5-4 to TRBJ1-2; 11 bases are a match to TRBD1. Trimming removed 4 bases from V and 0 bases from J; junction bases left unmatched: 8. Germline CDR1 reads SGHNT; CDR2 reads YYREEE (reference sequence). This CDR3 region has 17 residues. CDR3 in amino acids: CASSPGTGGPPNYGYTF. As DNA, the CDR3 is TGTGCCAGCAGCCCGGGGACAGGGGGGCCCCCTAACTATGGCTACACCTTC.

The rearrangement joins TRBV5-4 to TRBJ1-3; D gene ambiguous. The germline V and J ends were trimmed by 3 bases and 0 bases, with 13 bases remaining between them. Germline V CDR1 and CDR2: SGHNT, YYREEE (reference sequence). CDR3 length: 16 amino acids. CDR3 nucleotide sequence: TGTGCCAGCAGCTCGGGATCTAGAATCTCTGGAAACACCATATATTTT. Its protein is CASSSGSRISGNTIYF.

The gene calls are TRBV27 and TRBJ1-3; unclear D gene. Trimming shortened V by 8 bases and J by 0 bases, and 11 bases separated the two germline ends. Per germline, CDR1 MNHEY and CDR2 SMNVEV (reference sequence). The CDR3 runs 14 residues. The chain's CDR3 is CASQALASGNTIYF. The CDR3 DNA sequence: TGTGCCAGCCAAGCGCTTGCCTCTGGAAACACCATATATTTT.

The rearrangement joins TRBV2 to TRBJ1-2; the D is unclear. CDR3 length: 14 amino acids. V gave up 3 bases and J gave up 4 bases, with 12 bases separating them. Germline V gene sequence: CDR1 SNHLY, CDR2 FYNNEI. This chain's CDR3 is CASSEAGPLYGYTF. The CDR3 region has the DNA TGTGCCAGCAGTGAGGCGGGTCCTCTCTATGGCTACACCTTC.

The chain has TRBV3-1 (or the pseudogene TRBV3-2) and TRBJ1-1, with 12 positions matching TRBD1. CDR1 LGHDT and CDR2 YNNKEL come from the germline V gene (reference sequence). The CDR3 runs 16 residues. V was pared by 1 base and J by 4 bases, with 4 bases of the junction left unmatched. CDR3 in DNA: TGTGCCAGCAGCCAAGCCGGGACAGGGGGCGCCACTGAAGCTTTCTTT. It codes for CASSQAGTGGATEAFF.

This rearrangement joins TRBV15 to TRBJ2-1; 9 positions agree with TRBD2. The germline V gene has CDR1 LNHNV and CDR2 YYDKDF (reference sequence). The CDR3 spans 14 residues. The V and J ends lost 7 bases and 7 bases, in that order; junction bases with no gene match: 8. The CDR3 region has the DNA TGTGCCACCAATCGCGGGGGGGCGTCGAATGAGCAGTTCTTC. Encoded protein: CATNRGGASNEQFF.

This clone was counted between two and nine times. CDR3 region: CATLTNGNTIYF. CDR3 in DNA: TGTGCCACACTCACCAATGGAAACACCATATATTTT. V and J are TRBV6-5 and TRBJ1-3; no reliable D call. V lost 10 bases and J lost 3, with 10 bases in between. This CDR3 is built from 12 residues. Germline-derived CDR1 and CDR2 are MNHEY and SVGAGI.

This clone has just a few counts. The rearrangement links TRBV6-4 to TRBJ1-2; 7 nucleotides align to TRBD1. The J segment lost 5 bases and the V segment lost 8 bases, leaving 17 bases of the junction unmatched. Germline assignment: CDR1 MRHNA and CDR2 SNTAGT. This CDR3 region has 16 residues. CDR3 loop: CASSQTTGAPVYGYTF. For the CDR3, the DNA is TGTGCCAGCTCTCAGACTACAGGGGCTCCTGTTTATGGCTACACCTTC.

The rearrangement links TRBV19 to TRBJ1-5; 7 bases line up with TRBD1. Trimming cost V 3 bases and J 1 base; bases outside gene matches: 3. Germline V gene sequence: CDR1 LNHDA, CDR2 SQIVND (reference sequence). The CDR3 is made up of 15 amino acids. The chain's CDR3 is CASSIQGDSNQPQHF. The CDR3 bases are TGTGCCAGTAGTATCCAGGGGGACAGCAATCAGCCCCAGCATTTT. The full variable domain, with the rest looked up from reference TRBV19 and TRBJ1-5, is DGGITQSPKYLFRKEGQNVTLSCEQNLNHDAMYWYRQDPGQGLRLIYYSQIVNDFQKGDIAEGYSVSREKKESFPLTVTSAQKNPTAFYLCASSIQGDSNQPQHFGDGTRLSIL.

In this sample, this clone turned up a few times. The CDR3 DNA sequence: TGTGCCTGGAGTGGAGTGTTTATGAACACTGAAGCTTTCTTT. It yields the protein CAWSGVFMNTEAFF. The chain joins TRBV30 to TRBJ1-1; D remains unclear. The CDR3 has 14 amino acids. With 1 base removed from V and 0 bases from J, the gap between germline ends came to 9 bases. The germline gives CDR1 GTSNPN, CDR2 SVGIG (reference sequence).

As regards this clone: A much larger clone is a single base away; this may be a read error. The gene calls are TRBV9 and TRBJ1-3; no reliable D call. Germline V gene sequence: CDR1 SGDLS, CDR2 YYNGEE. Trimming cost V 1 base and J 2 bases, with 7 bases left between them. The CDR3 is 14 amino acids. For the CDR3, the DNA is TGTGCCAGCAGCGTACTAGGAACTGGAAACACCATATATTTT. Its protein product is CASSVLGTGNTIYF. The full variable domain, rest sourced from reference TRBV9 and TRBJ1-3, is DSGVTQTPKHLITATGQRVTLRCSPRSGDLSVYWYQQSLDQGLQFLIQYYNGEERAKGNILERFSAQQFPDLHSELNLSSLELGDSALYFCASSVLGTGNTIYFGEGSWLTVV.

This chain links TRBV6-2 or TRBV6-3 with TRBJ2-3, with a tentative D call TRBD2 (5 bases). Trimming took 1 base from V and 0 from J, leaving 14 bases between them. The CDR3 sequence is 17 residues long. The germline CDR1 and CDR2 sequences are MNHEY and SVGEGT. CDR3: CASSYFPSPRSTDTQYF. The CDR3 nucleotides are TGTGCCAGCAGTTACTTTCCTAGCCCACGAAGCACAGATACGCAGTATTTT.

The genes are TRBV11-2 and TRBJ2-1; 10 bases line up with TRBD2. With 5 bases clipped from V and 10 bases from J, the junction kept 8 bases outside the gene matches. The CDR3 sequence is 14 residues long. Germline CDR1 SGHAT, CDR2 FQNNGV. The CDR3 region has the DNA TGTGCCAGCAGCCAAACCCTAGCGGGGGAAGAGCAGTTCTTC. It yields the protein CASSQTLAGEEQFF.